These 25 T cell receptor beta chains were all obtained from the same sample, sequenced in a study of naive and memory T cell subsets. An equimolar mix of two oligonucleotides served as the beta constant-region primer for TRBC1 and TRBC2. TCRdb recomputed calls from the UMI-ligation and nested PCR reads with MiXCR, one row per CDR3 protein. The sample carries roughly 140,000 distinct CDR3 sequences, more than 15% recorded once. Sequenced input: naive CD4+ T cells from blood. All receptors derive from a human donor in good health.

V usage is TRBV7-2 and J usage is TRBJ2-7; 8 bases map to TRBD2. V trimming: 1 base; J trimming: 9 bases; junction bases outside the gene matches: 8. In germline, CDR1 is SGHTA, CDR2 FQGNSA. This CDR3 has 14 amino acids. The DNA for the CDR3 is TGTGCCAGCAGCTTAGGGCTAGCGGGTTTCTGGCAGTACTTC. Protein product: CASSLGLAGFWQYF.

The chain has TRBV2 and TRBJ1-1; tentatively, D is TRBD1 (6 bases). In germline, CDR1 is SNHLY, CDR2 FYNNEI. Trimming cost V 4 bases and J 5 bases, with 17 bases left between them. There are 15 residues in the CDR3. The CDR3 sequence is CASSVSPWGQTEAFF. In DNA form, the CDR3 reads TGTGCCAGCAGTGTTAGTCCCTGGGGGCAAACTGAAGCTTTCTTT.

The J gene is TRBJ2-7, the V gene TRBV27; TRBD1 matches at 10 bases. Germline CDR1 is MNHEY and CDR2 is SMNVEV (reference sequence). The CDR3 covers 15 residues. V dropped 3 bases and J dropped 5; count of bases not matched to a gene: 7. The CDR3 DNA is TGTGCCAGCAGTTTTAGGGGACAGGGGTACCACGAGCAGTACTTC. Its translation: CASSFRGQGYHEQYF.

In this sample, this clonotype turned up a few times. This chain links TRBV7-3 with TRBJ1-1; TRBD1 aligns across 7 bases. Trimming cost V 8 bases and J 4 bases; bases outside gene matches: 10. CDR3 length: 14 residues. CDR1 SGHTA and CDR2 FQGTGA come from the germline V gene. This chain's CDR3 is CASRPTGISTEAFF. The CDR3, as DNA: TGTGCCAGCCGTCCGACAGGGATCAGCACTGAAGCTTTCTTT.

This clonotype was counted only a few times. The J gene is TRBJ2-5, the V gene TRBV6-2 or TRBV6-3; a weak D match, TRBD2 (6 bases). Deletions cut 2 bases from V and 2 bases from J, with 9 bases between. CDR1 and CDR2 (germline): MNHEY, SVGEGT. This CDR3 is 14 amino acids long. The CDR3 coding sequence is TGTGCCAGCAGTTACCGCGGGACGCAAGAGACCCAGTACTTC. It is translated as CASSYRGTQETQYF.

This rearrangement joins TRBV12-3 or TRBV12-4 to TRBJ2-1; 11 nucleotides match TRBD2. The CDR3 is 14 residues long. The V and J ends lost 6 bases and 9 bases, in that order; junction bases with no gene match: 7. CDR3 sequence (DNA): TGTGCCAGCAGAACATCCGGGACTAGCGGTGAGCAGTTCTTC. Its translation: CASRTSGTSGEQFF.

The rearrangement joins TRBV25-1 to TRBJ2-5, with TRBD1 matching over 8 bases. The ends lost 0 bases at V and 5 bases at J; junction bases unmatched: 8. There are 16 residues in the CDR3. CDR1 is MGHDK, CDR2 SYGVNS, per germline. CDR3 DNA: TGTGCCAGCAGTGAATATGAGGGACAGGAGGTGGAGACCCAGTACTTC. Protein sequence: CASSEYEGQEVETQYF.

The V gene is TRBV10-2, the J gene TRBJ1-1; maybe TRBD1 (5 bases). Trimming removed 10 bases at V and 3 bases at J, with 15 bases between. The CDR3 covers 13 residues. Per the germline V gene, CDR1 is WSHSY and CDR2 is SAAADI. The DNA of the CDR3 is TGCGCCACCGAGGGGAGGCGGGACACTGAAGCTTTCTTT. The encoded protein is CATEGRRDTEAFF.

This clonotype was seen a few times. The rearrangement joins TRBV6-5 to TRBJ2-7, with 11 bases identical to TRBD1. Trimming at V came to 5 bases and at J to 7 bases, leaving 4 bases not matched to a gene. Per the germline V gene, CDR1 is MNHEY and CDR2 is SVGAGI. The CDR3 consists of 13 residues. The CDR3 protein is CASSRDRGREQYF. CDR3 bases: TGTGCCAGCAGTCGGGACAGGGGGAGAGAGCAGTACTTC.

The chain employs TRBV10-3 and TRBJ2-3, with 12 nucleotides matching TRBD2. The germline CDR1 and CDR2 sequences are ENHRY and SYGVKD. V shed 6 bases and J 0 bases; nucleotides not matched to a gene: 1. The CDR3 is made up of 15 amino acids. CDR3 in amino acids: CAISGTSGSTDTQYF. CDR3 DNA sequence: TGTGCCATCAGCGGGACTAGCGGGAGCACAGATACGCAGTATTTT.

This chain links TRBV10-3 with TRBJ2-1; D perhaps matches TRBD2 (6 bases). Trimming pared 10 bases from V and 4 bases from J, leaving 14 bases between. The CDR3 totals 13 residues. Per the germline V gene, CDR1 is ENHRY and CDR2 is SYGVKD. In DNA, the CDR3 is TGTGCCACCCGGCGGGACTCTTACAATGAGCAGTTCTTC. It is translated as CATRRDSYNEQFF.

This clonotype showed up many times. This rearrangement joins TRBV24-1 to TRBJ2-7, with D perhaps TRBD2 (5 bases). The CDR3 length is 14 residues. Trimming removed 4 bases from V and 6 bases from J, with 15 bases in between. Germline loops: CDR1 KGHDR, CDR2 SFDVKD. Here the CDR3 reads CATSDGLRRREQYF. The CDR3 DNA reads TGTGCCACCAGTGACGGACTCAGGCGCCGCGAGCAGTACTTC.

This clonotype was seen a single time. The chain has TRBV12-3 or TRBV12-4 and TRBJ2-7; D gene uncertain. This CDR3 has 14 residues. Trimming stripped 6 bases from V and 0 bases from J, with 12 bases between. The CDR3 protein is CASRPRQSSYEQYF. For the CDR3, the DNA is TGTGCCAGCAGACCGCGTCAAAGCTCCTACGAGCAGTACTTC.

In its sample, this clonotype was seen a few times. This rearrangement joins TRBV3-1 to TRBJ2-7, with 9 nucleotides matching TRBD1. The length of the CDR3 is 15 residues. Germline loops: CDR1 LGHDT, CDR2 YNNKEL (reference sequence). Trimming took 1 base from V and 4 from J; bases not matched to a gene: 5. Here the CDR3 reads CASSQVGQGFYEQYF. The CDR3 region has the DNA TGTGCCAGCAGCCAAGTGGGACAGGGTTTTTACGAGCAGTACTTC.

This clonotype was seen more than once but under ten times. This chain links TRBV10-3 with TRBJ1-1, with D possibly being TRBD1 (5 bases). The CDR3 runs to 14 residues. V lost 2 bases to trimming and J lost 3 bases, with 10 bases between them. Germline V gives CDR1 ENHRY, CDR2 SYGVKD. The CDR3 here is CAISEDSTYTEAFF. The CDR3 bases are TGTGCCATCAGTGAGGACAGCACCTACACTGAAGCTTTCTTT.

This CDR3 reads CASSLHWEPVYGYTF. The CDR3 DNA reads as TGTGCCAGCAGTCTCCATTGGGAGCCTGTCTATGGCTACACCTTC. J is TRBJ1-2 and V is TRBV27; D is unclear. Germline CDR1 and CDR2: MNHEY and SMNVEV (reference sequence). The V gene lost 5 bases and the J gene lost 4 bases, with 17 bases spanning the gap. The CDR3 consists of 15 residues.

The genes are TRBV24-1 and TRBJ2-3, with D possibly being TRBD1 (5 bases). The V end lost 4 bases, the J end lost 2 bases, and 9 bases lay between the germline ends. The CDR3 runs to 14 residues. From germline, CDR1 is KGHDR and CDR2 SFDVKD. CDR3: CATSEGPLTDTQYF. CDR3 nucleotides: TGTGCCACCAGTGAGGGGCCACTCACAGATACGCAGTATTTT.

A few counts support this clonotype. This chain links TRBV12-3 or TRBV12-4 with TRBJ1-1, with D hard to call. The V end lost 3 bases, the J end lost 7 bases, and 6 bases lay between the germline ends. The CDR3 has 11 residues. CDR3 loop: CASSFSREAFF. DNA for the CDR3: TGTGCCAGCAGTTTCTCCCGTGAAGCTTTCTTT.

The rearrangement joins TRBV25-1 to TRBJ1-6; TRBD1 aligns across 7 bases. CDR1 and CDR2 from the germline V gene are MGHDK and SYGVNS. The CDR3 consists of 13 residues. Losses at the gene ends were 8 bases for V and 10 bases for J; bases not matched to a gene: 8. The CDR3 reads CASAGQFNSPLHF. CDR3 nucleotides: TGTGCCAGCGCGGGACAGTTTAACTCACCCCTCCACTTT.

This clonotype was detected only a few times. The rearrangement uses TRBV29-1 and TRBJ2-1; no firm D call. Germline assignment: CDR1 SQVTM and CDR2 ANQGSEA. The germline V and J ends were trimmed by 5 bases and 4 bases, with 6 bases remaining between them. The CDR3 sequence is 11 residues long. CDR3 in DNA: TGCAGCGTTTCGCGGTACAATGAGCAGTTCTTC. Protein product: CSVSRYNEQFF.

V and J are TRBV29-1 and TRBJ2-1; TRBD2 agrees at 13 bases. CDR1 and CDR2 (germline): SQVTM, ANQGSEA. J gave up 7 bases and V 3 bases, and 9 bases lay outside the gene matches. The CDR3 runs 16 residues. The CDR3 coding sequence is TGCAGCGTTGAGATCAGGACTAGCGGGAGTTCTAATGAGCAGTTCTTC. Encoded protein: CSVEIRTSGSSNEQFF.

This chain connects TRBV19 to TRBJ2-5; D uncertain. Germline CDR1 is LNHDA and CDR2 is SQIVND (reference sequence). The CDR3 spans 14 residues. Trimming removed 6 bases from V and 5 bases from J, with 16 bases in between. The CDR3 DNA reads TGTGCCAGTAGAAGGACGGTGAACCGTGAGACCCAGTACTTC. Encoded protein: CASRRTVNRETQYF.

The CDR3 region is CASSGHRGSYNEQFF. DNA for the CDR3: TGCGCCAGCAGCGGGCACAGGGGCTCCTACAATGAGCAGTTCTTC. This rearrangement joins TRBV5-1 to TRBJ2-1; 7 bases match TRBD1. From germline, CDR1 is SGHRS and CDR2 YFSETQ. The CDR3 is 15 residues long. With V trimmed by 4 bases and J by 0 bases, 4 bases remained unmatched.

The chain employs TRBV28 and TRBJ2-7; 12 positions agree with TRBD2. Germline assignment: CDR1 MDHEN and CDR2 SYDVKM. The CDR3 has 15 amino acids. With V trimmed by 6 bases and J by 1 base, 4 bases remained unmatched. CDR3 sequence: CASRSTSGRSYEQYF. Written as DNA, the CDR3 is TGTGCCAGCAGATCGACTAGCGGGAGATCCTACGAGCAGTACTTC.

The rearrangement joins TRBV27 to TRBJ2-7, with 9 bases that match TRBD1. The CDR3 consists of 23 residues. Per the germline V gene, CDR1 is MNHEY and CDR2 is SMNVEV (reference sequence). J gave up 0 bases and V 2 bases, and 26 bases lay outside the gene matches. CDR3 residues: CASSLKFGNRGGGTGGHSYEQYF. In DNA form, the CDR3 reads TGTGCCAGCAGTTTAAAATTCGGGAATAGGGGGGGAGGCACAGGGGGCCACTCCTACGAGCAGTACTTC.